The rows below give T cell receptor beta chains drawn from one sample of a study of technical replicates of blood from a handful of donors. The data were produced by immunoSEQ multiplex PCR, yet TCRdb's version contains in-frame clones alone and is incomplete. The sample includes about 80,000 clones, roughly 97% seen only once; the top ten take about 0.3%. The sequenced sample was T cells isolated from PBMCs. The source of these receptors is a human donor in good health. Each CDR3 is given with its conserved first and last residue. D genes are given only for firm matches. Not every row has a clone size; where given, it reads once, few, many or a size class.

D gene,CDR3 length,clone size,J gene,V gene,CDR3 DNA,CDR3 protein
.,14,.,TRBJ2-3,TRBV18,TGTGCCATCCGCCGGGACTCGACCACAGATACGCAGTATTTT,CAIRRDSTTDTQYF
TRBD1,13,.,TRBJ1-1,TRBV6-1,TGTGCCACTACTGGACAGGGCGACACTGAAGCTTTCTTT,CATTGQGDTEAFF
TRBD2,16,.,TRBJ2-3,TRBV6-5,TGTGCCAGCAGTTACTCGGGGGGGATGGGCACAGATACGCAGTATTTT,CASSYSGGMGTDTQYF
TRBD2,15,few,TRBJ2-1,TRBV5-4,TGTGCCAGCAAGCGGGAAGGGCGTAGTTACAATGAGCAGTTCTTC,CASKREGRSYNEQFF
.,14,.,TRBJ2-1,TRBV30,TGTGCCTGGAGTTTGCACGGGTTCGACAATGAGCAGTTCTTC,CAWSLHGFDNEQFF
.,15,.,TRBJ1-1,TRBV7-3,TGTGCCAGCAGCTTAAATCCGGGATGGAACACTGAAGCTTTCTTT,CASSLNPGWNTEAFF
.,15,.,TRBJ2-5,TRBV27,TGTGCCAGCAGTTCCGGGACACACCCTATGAAGACCCAGTACTTC,CASSSGTHPMKTQYF
TRBD1,15,.,TRBJ2-7,TRBV6-1,TGTGCCAGCAGTCCGGCGGGACAGGGGGCGTACGAGCAGTACTTC,CASSPAGQGAYEQYF
.,14,.,TRBJ2-3,TRBV19,TGTGCCAGTAGTGGCGGCGAACCCACAGATACGCAGTATTTT,CASSGGEPTDTQYF
.,12,.,TRBJ2-1,TRBV9,TGTGCCAGCAGCCCTCCAGTCGATGAGCAGTTCTTC,CASSPPVDEQFF